A single sample gave rise to the 24 T cell receptor beta chains below, sequenced in a study of blood T cell repertoires in COVID-19. Sequenced by immunoSEQ multiplex PCR; TCRdb stores in-frame clones only, minus some. This sample has approximately 350,000 clones, with 91% found just once. The specimen was peripheral blood. The source of these receptors is a woman between 18 and 29 years old who had recovered from COVID-19.

The chain recombines TRBV7-9 with TRBJ1-1; no clear D gene. V lost 1 base, J lost 3 bases, and 12 bases lay in between. Germline V gene data show CDR1 as SEHNR and CDR2 as FQNEAQ (reference sequence). The CDR3 is 15 residues long. CDR3 protein: CASSLGALLYTEAFF. In nucleotides, the CDR3 is TGTGCCAGCAGCTTAGGTGCACTGCTCTACACTGAAGCTTTCTTT.

The V gene is TRBV30, the J gene TRBJ2-3; D is possibly TRBD1 (5 bases). Trimming pared 4 bases from V and 2 bases from J, leaving 13 bases between. Germline V CDR1 and CDR2: GTSNPN, SVGIG (reference sequence). This CDR3 has 14 residues. The chain's CDR3 is CAWNAGLHTDTQYF. The CDR3 region has the DNA TGTGCCTGGAACGCAGGGCTACACACAGATACGCAGTATTTT.

V gene TRBV12-1 combines with J gene TRBJ2-1; the DNA was not compared with TRBD2, the D call given in the table. TRBV12-1 is given as a pseudogene. CDR3 length equals 8 residues. CDR3 region: CASSPKFF. The CDR3 nucleotides read TGTGCCAGCAGCCCTAAGTTCTTC.

This clone was detected only once. The chain uses TRBV4-1 and TRBJ2-4; TRBD1 aligns across 8 bases. Germline loops: CDR1 MGHRA, CDR2 YSYEKL. J lost 7 bases, V lost 1 base, and 0 bases had no gene match. The CDR3 totals 13 residues. The CDR3 reads CASSQGQGNIQYF. CDR3 bases: TGCGCCAGCAGCCAAGGACAGGGGAACATTCAGTACTTC.

V usage is TRBV21-1 and J usage is TRBJ2-7; the DNA was not used to check the table's D call, TRBD2. TRBV21-1 is annotated as a pseudogene. CDR3 length: 17 amino acids. CDR3 sequence reads: CASGHRLAEVRVGEQYV. CDR3 DNA: TGTGCCAGCGGTCACCGACTAGCGGAAGTGCGGGTCGGCGAGCAGTACGTC.

This chain joins TRBV6-5 and TRBJ2-2; D is perhaps TRBD1 (7 bases). Trimming removed 7 bases from V and 6 bases from J, with 15 bases in between. CDR1 and CDR2 from the germline V gene are MNHEY and SVGAGI. The CDR3 spans 14 residues. CDR3 sequence (DNA): TGTGCCAGCAACGTAGACAGGGAGGCCGGGGAGCTGTTTTTT. Translated: CASNVDREAGELFF.

This clone showed up just a few times. The J gene is TRBJ2-1, the V gene TRBV4-1, with D perhaps TRBD2 (5 bases). V was shortened by 1 base and J by 7 bases, with 17 bases between the two germline ends. The CDR3 is made up of 16 amino acids. Germline CDR1 reads MGHRA; CDR2 reads YSYEKL. The CDR3 loop is CASSQVWVPGMNEQFF. The CDR3 nucleotides are TGCGCCAGCAGCCAAGTGTGGGTCCCGGGGATGAATGAGCAGTTCTTC.

The J gene is TRBJ2-3, the V gene TRBV5-4; no reliable D call. Trimming took off 0 bases at V and 4 bases at J, with 9 bases between the two ends. Germline CDR1 and CDR2: SGHNT and YYREEE (reference sequence). The length of the CDR3 is 14 residues. CDR3 residues: CASSLATNADTQYF. In DNA, the CDR3 is TGTGCCAGCAGCTTGGCCACTAATGCAGATACGCAGTATTTT.

The genes are TRBV7-2 and TRBJ2-2, with D uncertain. The CDR3 covers 14 residues. With 1 base removed from V and 4 bases from J, the gap between germline ends came to 7 bases. Germline V gene data show CDR1 as SGHTA and CDR2 as FQGNSA. The DNA of the CDR3 is TGTGCCAGCAGCTTAGGTCGGTCCACCGGGGAGCTGTTTTTT. This translates into CASSLGRSTGELFF.

CDR3 protein: CASSLGEQGTLHF. The DNA of the CDR3 is TGTGCCAGCAGCTTAGGAGAGCAGGGGACCCTCCACTTT. The chain uses TRBV7-2 and TRBJ1-6; tentative D call: TRBD1 (6 bases). Trimming stripped 1 base from V and 14 bases from J, with 12 bases between. Germline V gene lookup returns CDR1 SGHTA and CDR2 FQGNSA. The CDR3 contains 13 residues.

CDR3 in amino acids: CAWSVLAVYNEQFF. The CDR3 nucleotides read TGTGCCTGGAGTGTCCTAGCGGTCTACAATGAGCAGTTCTTC. The gene calls are TRBV30 and TRBJ2-1, with TRBD2 identical over 7 bases. In germline, CDR1 is GTSNPN, CDR2 SVGIG (reference sequence). V lost 0 bases, J lost 3 bases, and 2 bases stayed unmatched. The CDR3 is 14 residues long.

The rearrangement joins TRBV4-1 to TRBJ2-3; the match to TRBD2 covers 14 bases. Unmatched junction bases numbered 15, after V lost 6 bases and J lost 4 bases. The CDR3 length is 19 residues. Germline V CDR1 and CDR2: MGHRA, YSYEKL. CDR3 in amino acids: CASSPSTSGRARWADTQYF. CDR3 sequence (DNA): TGCGCCAGCAGTCCTTCGACTAGCGGGAGGGCCAGGTGGGCAGATACGCAGTATTTT.

This sequence joins TRBV19 and TRBJ2-2; D not resolved. Trimming removed 2 bases at V and 1 base at J, with 8 bases between. The CDR3 contains 15 residues. Germline assignment: CDR1 LNHDA and CDR2 SQIVND (reference sequence). CDR3 nucleotides: TGTGCCAGTAGTATATGGCAGGTGAACACCGGGGAGCTGTTTTTT. Amino acid sequence: CASSIWQVNTGELFF.

The rearrangement joins TRBV4-3 to TRBJ2-1; 9 bases fit TRBD1. The J segment lost 8 bases and the V segment lost 3 bases, leaving 14 bases of the junction unmatched. The germline V gene has CDR1 LGHNA and CDR2 YSLEER. The length of the CDR3 is 17 residues. This CDR3 is CASSQAVGQGRFDEQFF. The CDR3 region has the DNA TGCGCCAGCAGCCAGGCCGTAGGACAGGGGCGATTCGATGAGCAGTTCTTC.

This chain links TRBV9 with TRBJ2-3; 10 bases line up with TRBD2. The germline V gene encodes CDR1 SGDLS and CDR2 YYNGEE. CDR3 size: 15 residues. V lost 4 bases, J lost 8 bases, and 10 bases stayed unmatched. The CDR3 sequence is CASSPASGRGVTQYF. The CDR3 DNA follows: TGTGCCAGCAGCCCAGCTAGCGGGAGAGGAGTTACGCAGTATTTT.

The chain couples TRBV24-1 to TRBJ2-1, with 10 bases fitting TRBD2. Germline V lookup: CDR1 KGHDR, CDR2 SFDVKD. The CDR3 spans 19 residues. With V trimmed by 0 bases and J by 8 bases, 15 bases remained unmatched. CDR3 coding DNA: TGTGCCACCAGTGATTTGCATAGGGCCGCTAGCGGGAGTTTCGATGAGCAGTTCTTC. As protein: CATSDLHRAASGSFDEQFF.

This clone was seen only a few times. The CDR3 region is CASSSGTGRSQPQHF. CDR3 nucleotide sequence: TGTGCCAGCAGCTCCGGGACAGGGAGGAGTCAGCCCCAGCATTTT. The chain couples TRBV5-6 to TRBJ1-5, with TRBD1 matching over 9 bases. V gave up 3 bases and J gave up 6 bases; unmatched junction bases: 7. The CDR3 is 15 residues long. Germline CDR1 is SGHDT and CDR2 is YYEEEE.

V is TRBV5-1 and J is TRBJ2-2; perhaps TRBD2 as D (7 bases). V lost 4 bases and J 6 bases, leaving 16 bases between the germline ends. CDR1 SGHRS and CDR2 YFSETQ come from the germline V gene. CDR3 size: 15 residues. This chain's CDR3 is CASSPRGGGAGELFF. DNA for the CDR3: TGCGCCAGCAGCCCCCGGGGCGGGGGCGCCGGGGAGCTGTTTTTT. Based on the CDR3 plus reference TRBV5-1 and TRBJ2-2, the full variable domain is KAGVTQTPRYLIKTRGQQVTLSCSPISGHRSVSWYQQTPGQGLQFLFEYFSETQRNKGNFPGRFSGRQFSNSRSEMNVSTLELGDSALYLCASSPRGGGAGELFFGEGSRLTVL.

The chain uses TRBV24-1 and TRBJ2-7; 11 bases are a match to TRBD2. The CDR3 loop spans 12 amino acids. Germline V gene sequence: CDR1 KGHDR, CDR2 SFDVKD. The CDR3 region has the DNA TGTGCCACCAGCCTTAGCGGGAGGGCCTTTCGCGTC. This gives the protein CATSLSGRAFRV.

The V call is TRBV5-1, the J call TRBJ2-5, with TRBD2 identical over 12 bases. Germline CDR1 reads SGHRS; CDR2 reads YFSETQ. There are 15 residues in the CDR3. Unmatched junction bases numbered 3, after V lost 1 base and J lost 5 bases. CDR3 sequence reads: CASSLRTSGTETQYF. The DNA of the CDR3 is TGCGCCAGCAGCTTGAGGACTAGCGGGACTGAGACCCAGTACTTC.

In this sample, this clone turned up a few times. The rearrangement uses TRBV19 and TRBJ1-5; D uncertain. The V end was cut by 7 bases, the J end by 5 bases, with 15 bases between. This CDR3 has 14 amino acids. CDR1 and CDR2 from the germline V gene are LNHDA and SQIVND (reference sequence). As DNA, the CDR3 is TGTGCCAGTAAAGACCGGGGAAGATATCAGCCCCAGCATTTT. Residues: CASKDRGRYQPQHF.

V usage is TRBV12-3 or TRBV12-4 and J usage is TRBJ2-1; 9 bases fit TRBD1. The CDR3 runs to 12 residues. The V gene end was trimmed by 1 base and the J gene end by 14 bases; junction bases not matched to a gene: 3. This CDR3 reads CASSLVGQGEFF. In nucleotides, the CDR3 is TGTGCCAGCAGTTTAGTGGGACAGGGAGAGTTCTTC.

The rearrangement joins TRBV6-1 to TRBJ1-1, with TRBD1 matching over 9 bases. CDR1 is MNHNS, CDR2 SASEGT, per germline. V lost 2 bases and J lost 5; bases outside the gene matches: 6. The CDR3 runs to 15 residues. CDR3 protein: CASSEYRGRWTEAFF. CDR3 coding DNA: TGTGCCAGCAGTGAATACAGGGGGCGGTGGACTGAAGCTTTCTTT.

This clone was seen only once. This chain links TRBV6-6 with TRBJ1-2; 10 positions agree with TRBD1. V dropped 2 bases and J dropped 7; count of bases not matched to a gene: 10. This CDR3 region has 16 residues. Germline V gene sequence: CDR1 MNHNY, CDR2 SVGAGI (reference sequence). In nucleotides, the CDR3 is TGTGCCAGCAGTTACAGTCCGGGACAGGGGAAGAGTGGCTACACCTTC. This translates into CASSYSPGQGKSGYTF.